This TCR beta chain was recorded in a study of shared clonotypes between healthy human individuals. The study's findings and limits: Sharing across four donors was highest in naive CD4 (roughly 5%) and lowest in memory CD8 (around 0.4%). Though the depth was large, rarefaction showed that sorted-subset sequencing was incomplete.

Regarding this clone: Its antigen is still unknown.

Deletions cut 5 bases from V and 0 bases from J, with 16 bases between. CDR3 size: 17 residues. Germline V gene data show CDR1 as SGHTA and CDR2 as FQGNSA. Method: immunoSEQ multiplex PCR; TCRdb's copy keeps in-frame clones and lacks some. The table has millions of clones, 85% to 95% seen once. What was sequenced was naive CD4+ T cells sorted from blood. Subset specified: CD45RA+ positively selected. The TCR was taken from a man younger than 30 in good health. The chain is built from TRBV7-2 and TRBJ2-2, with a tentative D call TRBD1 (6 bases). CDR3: CASSRKGTRSNTGELFF. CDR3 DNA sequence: TGTGCCAGCAGCCGAAAAGGGACACGATCGAACACCGGGGAGCTGTTTTTT.